Listed below are T cell receptor beta chains from one sample, sequenced in a study of blood T cells in healthy people across ages. Via MiXCR, TCRdb re-called the 5' RACE reads, giving one row per CDR3 protein. The data contain 600,000 or so distinct CDR3 sequences, under 30% of them singletons. The sample comprised blood. These receptors came from a woman older than 75 in good health. CDR3s include the opening cysteine and the closing phenylalanine or tryptophan. A D gene is named only where the DNA matches it firmly. Expanded clones are given a class, and other clones once, few, many or no size at all.

j_gene: TRBJ1-5
abundance: few
v_gene: TRBV7-2
d_gene: TRBD1
CDR3nt: TGTGCCAGCAGCTTAAGGCCAGGGGGGAATCAGCCCCAGCATTTT
CDR3aa: CASSLRPGGNQPQHF

j_gene: TRBJ1-6
abundance: .
v_gene: TRBV28
d_gene: .
CDR3nt: TGTGCCAGCAACCAGTGGGGTAATAATTCACCCCTCCACTTT
CDR3aa: CASNQWGNNSPLHF

j_gene: TRBJ1-5
abundance: .
v_gene: TRBV2
d_gene: TRBD1
CDR3nt: TGTGCCAGCAGTGTGGGGGGACAGATGGTCCAGCCCCAGCATTTT
CDR3aa: CASSVGGQMVQPQHF

j_gene: TRBJ2-3
abundance: once
v_gene: TRBV30
d_gene: TRBD1
CDR3nt: TGTGCCTGGAGTATTGGGCCAGGGGGCGGGACAGATACGCAGTATTTT
CDR3aa: CAWSIGPGGGTDTQYF

j_gene: TRBJ1-1
abundance: many
v_gene: TRBV20-1
d_gene: .
CDR3nt: TGCAGTCTTCGGGCAGGGAACACTGAAGCTTTCTTT
CDR3aa: CSLRAGNTEAFF

j_gene: TRBJ2-7
abundance: .
v_gene: TRBV7-8
d_gene: TRBD1
CDR3nt: TGTGCCAGCAGCTTAGTTTTTCGGACAGGGGGCGAGCAGTACTTC
CDR3aa: CASSLVFRTGGEQYF

j_gene: TRBJ1-5
abundance: many
v_gene: TRBV20-1
d_gene: .
CDR3nt: TGCAGTGCTACCCCCCCGGGACAAAATAGCAATCAGCCCCAGCATTTT
CDR3aa: CSATPPGQNSNQPQHF

j_gene: TRBJ1-1
abundance: few
v_gene: TRBV6-2/TRBV6-3
d_gene: .
CDR3nt: TGTGCCAGCAGGGACCAGATGAACACTGAAGCTTTCTTT
CDR3aa: CASRDQMNTEAFF

j_gene: TRBJ2-6
abundance: many
v_gene: TRBV9
d_gene: .
CDR3nt: TGTGCCAGCAGCGCTTATAAGAGCTCTGGGGCCAACGTCCTGACTTTC
CDR3aa: CASSAYKSSGANVLTF

j_gene: TRBJ1-4
abundance: many
v_gene: TRBV6-6
d_gene: .
CDR3nt: TGTGCCAGCAGTTACGGGAGAAATGAAAAACTGTTTTTT
CDR3aa: CASSYGRNEKLFF

j_gene: TRBJ1-2
abundance: .
v_gene: TRBV7-2
d_gene: .
CDR3nt: TGTGCCAGCAGCTTACAGGGGCAGGCTAACTATGGCTACACCTTC
CDR3aa: CASSLQGQANYGYTF

j_gene: TRBJ2-1
abundance: many
v_gene: TRBV6-5
d_gene: .
CDR3nt: TGTGCCAGCACGCGCAGGGGTGATGAGCAGTTCTTC
CDR3aa: CASTRRGDEQFF

j_gene: TRBJ2-1
abundance: .
v_gene: TRBV19
d_gene: .
CDR3nt: TGTGCCACGAGCCTGGCGTCGACAACCCAAGAGCAGTTCTTC
CDR3aa: CATSLASTTQEQFF

j_gene: TRBJ2-1
abundance: .
v_gene: TRBV5-6
d_gene: TRBD1
CDR3nt: TGTGCCAGCAGCTTGGTCGGGACAGCCTCCTACAATGAGCAGTTCTTC
CDR3aa: CASSLVGTASYNEQFF

j_gene: TRBJ2-7
abundance: .
v_gene: TRBV28
d_gene: TRBD1
CDR3nt: TGTGCCAGCAGCCTATTCCGGGACAGATACTCCTACGAGCAGTACTTC
CDR3aa: CASSLFRDRYSYEQYF

j_gene: TRBJ1-2
abundance: .
v_gene: TRBV28
d_gene: TRBD1
CDR3nt: TGTGCCAGCAGTCCCCGGGCAGGGGGCAGCTATGGCTACACCTTC
CDR3aa: CASSPRAGGSYGYTF

j_gene: TRBJ1-1
abundance: .
v_gene: TRBV3-1
d_gene: .
CDR3nt: TGTGCCAGCAGCCAAGGAAGGAACTGGAGGGACACTGAAGCTTTCTTT
CDR3aa: CASSQGRNWRDTEAFF